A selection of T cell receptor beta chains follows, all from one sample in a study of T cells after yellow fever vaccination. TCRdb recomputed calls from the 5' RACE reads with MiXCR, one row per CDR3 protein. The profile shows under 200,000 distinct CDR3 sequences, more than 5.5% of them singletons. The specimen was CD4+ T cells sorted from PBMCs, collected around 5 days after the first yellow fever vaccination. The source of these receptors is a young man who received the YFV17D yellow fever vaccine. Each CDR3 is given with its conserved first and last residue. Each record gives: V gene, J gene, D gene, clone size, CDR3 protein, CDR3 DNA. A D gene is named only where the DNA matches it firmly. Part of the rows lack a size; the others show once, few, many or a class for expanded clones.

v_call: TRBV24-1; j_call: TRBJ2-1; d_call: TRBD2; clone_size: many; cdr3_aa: CATSDTSASGGLSSYNEQFF; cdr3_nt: TGTGCCACCAGTGACACATCCGCTAGCGGGGGCCTAAGCTCCTACAATGAGCAGTTCTTC
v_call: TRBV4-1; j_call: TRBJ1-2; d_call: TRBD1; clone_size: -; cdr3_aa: CASSRDRGKYGYTF; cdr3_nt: TGCGCCAGCAGCCGGGACAGGGGGAAATATGGCTACACCTTC
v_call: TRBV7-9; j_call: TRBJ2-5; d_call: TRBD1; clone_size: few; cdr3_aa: CASSFPGQGETQYF; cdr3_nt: TGTGCCAGCAGCTTTCCGGGACAGGGTGAGACCCAGTACTTC
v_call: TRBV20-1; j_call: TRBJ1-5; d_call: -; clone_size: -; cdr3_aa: CSARRTGNQPQHF; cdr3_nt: TGCAGTGCTAGAAGGACAGGCAATCAGCCCCAGCATTTT
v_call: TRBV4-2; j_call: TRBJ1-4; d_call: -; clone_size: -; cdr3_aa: CASSQVVGKLFF; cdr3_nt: TGTGCCAGCAGCCAAGTCGTAGGAAAACTGTTTTTT
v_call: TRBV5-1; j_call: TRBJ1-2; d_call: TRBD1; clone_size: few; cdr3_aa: CASSLVGTANYGYTF; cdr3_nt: TGCGCCAGCAGCTTGGTAGGGACAGCTAACTATGGCTACACCTTC
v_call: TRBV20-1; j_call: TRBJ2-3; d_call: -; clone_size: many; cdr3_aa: CSASGTSTDTQYF; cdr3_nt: TGCAGTGCTAGCGGGACTAGCACAGATACGCAGTATTTT
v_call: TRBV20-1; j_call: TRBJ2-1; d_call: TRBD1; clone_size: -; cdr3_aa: CSARGTGGEYEQFF; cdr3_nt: TGCAGTGCTAGAGGGACAGGGGGCGAGTATGAGCAGTTCTTC
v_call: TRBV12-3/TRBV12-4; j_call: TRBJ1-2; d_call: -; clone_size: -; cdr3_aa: CASRNGGRYGYTF; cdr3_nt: TGTGCCAGCAGAAACGGGGGACGCTATGGCTACACCTTC
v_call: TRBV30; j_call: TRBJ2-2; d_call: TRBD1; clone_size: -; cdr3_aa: CARRRQGALSSGELFF; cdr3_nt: TGTGCCCGGCGGCGGCAGGGGGCCCTTAGCTCCGGGGAGCTGTTTTTT
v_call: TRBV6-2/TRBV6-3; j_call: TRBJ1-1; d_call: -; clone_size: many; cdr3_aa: CASRRDTLNTEAFF; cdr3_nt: TGTGCCAGCAGGAGGGACACCCTGAACACTGAAGCTTTCTTT
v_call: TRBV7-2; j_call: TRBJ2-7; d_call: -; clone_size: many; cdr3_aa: CASSLRRGSYEQYF; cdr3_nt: TGTGCCAGCAGCCTCCGTCGGGGCTCCTACGAGCAGTACTTC
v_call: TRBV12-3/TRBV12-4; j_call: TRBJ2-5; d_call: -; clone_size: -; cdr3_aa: CASSSPRGLQTQYF; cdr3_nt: TGTGCCAGCAGTTCCCCTCGGGGGTTGCAGACCCAGTACTTC
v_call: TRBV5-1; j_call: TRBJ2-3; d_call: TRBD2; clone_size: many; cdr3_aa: CASSPGLAGSTTDTQYF; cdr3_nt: TGCGCCAGCAGCCCGGGACTAGCGGGGTCAACCACAGATACGCAGTATTTT
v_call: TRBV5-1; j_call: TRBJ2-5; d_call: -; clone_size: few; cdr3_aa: CASSFEGETQYF; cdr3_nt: TGCGCCAGCAGCTTTGAGGGGGAGACCCAGTACTTC
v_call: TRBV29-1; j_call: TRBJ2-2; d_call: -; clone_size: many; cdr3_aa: CSVGYRRNTGELFF; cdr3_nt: TGCAGCGTTGGCTACAGGAGGAACACCGGGGAGCTGTTTTTT
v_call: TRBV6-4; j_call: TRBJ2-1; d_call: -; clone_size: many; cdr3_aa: CASSDRGGPQFF; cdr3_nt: TGTGCCAGCAGTGACAGGGGGGGCCCGCAGTTCTTC
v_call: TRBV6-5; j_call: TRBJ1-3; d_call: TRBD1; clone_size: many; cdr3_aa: CASRRQGGNTIYF; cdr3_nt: TGTGCCAGCAGGAGACAGGGAGGAAACACCATATATTTT
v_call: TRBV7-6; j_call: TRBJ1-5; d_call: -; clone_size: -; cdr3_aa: CASSLGHTNQPQHF; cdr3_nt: TGTGCCAGCAGCTTGGGGCATACCAATCAGCCCCAGCATTTT
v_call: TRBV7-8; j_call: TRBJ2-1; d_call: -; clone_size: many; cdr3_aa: CASSLILVPHGEQFF; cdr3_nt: TGTGCCAGCAGCTTAATTCTAGTTCCGCATGGTGAGCAGTTCTTC
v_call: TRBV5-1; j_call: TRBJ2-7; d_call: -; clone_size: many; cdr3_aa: CASSLTDFGFSREQYF; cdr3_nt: TGCGCCAGCAGCTTGACGGATTTTGGGTTCTCCCGCGAGCAGTACTTC
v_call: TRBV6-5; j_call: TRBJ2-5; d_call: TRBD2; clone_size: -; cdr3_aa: CASSYSSGGDQETQYF; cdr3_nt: TGTGCCAGCAGTTACTCTAGCGGGGGGGACCAAGAGACCCAGTACTTC
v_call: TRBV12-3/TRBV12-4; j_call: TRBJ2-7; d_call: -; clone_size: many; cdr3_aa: CASSFSSGLGYEQYF; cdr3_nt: TGTGCCAGCAGTTTTTCTTCAGGGCTTGGGTACGAGCAGTACTTC
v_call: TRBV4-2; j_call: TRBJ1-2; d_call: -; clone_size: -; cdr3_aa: CASSEAQNNYGYTF; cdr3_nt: TGTGCCAGCAGCGAAGCGCAGAACAATTATGGCTACACCTTC
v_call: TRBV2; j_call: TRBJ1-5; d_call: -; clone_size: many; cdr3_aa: CASTRQLDQPQHF; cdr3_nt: TGTGCCAGCACCCGACAGCTTGATCAGCCCCAGCATTTT
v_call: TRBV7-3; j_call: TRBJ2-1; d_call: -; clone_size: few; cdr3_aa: CASSRQGDPSYNEQFF; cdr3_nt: TGTGCCAGCAGCCGACAAGGGGACCCCTCCTACAATGAGCAGTTCTTC
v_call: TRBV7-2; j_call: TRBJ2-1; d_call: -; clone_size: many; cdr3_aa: CASSLVAGREYNEQFF; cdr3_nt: TGTGCCAGCAGCTTAGTGGCGGGCCGGGAGTACAATGAGCAGTTCTTC
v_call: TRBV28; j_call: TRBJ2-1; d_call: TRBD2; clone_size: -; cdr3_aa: CASSPGLADPYNEQFF; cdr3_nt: TGTGCCAGCAGTCCCGGACTAGCGGATCCCTACAATGAGCAGTTCTTC
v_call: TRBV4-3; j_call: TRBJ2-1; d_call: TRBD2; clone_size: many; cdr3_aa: CASSQGGLAGARVHEQFF; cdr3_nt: TGCGCCAGCAGCCAAGGAGGGCTAGCGGGGGCCCGCGTCCATGAGCAGTTCTTC
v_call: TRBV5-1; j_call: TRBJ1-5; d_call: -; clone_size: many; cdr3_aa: CASSLNGGQPQHF; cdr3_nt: TGCGCCAGCAGCTTGAATGGTGGTCAGCCCCAGCATTTT
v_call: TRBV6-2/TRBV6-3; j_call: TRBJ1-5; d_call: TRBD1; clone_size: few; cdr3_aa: CASSHPYRGEDNQPQHF; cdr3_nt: TGTGCCAGCAGCCATCCCTACAGGGGAGAGGACAATCAGCCCCAGCATTTT
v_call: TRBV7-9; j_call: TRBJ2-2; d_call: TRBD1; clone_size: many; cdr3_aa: CASSEQGGTGELFF; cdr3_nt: TGTGCCAGCAGCGAACAGGGGGGCACCGGGGAGCTGTTTTTT
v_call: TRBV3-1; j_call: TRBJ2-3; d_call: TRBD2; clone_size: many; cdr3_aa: CASSRPGGSTDTQYF; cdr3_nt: TGTGCCAGCAGTCGGCCGGGGGGGTCCACAGATACGCAGTATTTT
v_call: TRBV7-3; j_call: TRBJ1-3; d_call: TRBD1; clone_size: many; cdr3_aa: CASSRTGNGGNTIYF; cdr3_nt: TGTGCCAGCAGCCGGACAGGGAATGGAGGAAACACCATATATTTT
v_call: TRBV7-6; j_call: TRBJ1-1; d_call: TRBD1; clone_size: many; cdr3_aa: CASSPRVDRGTTEAFF; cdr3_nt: TGTGCCAGCAGCCCTAGAGTAGACAGGGGGACCACTGAAGCTTTCTTT
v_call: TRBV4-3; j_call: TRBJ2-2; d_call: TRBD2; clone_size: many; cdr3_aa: CASSQGFLAGGAGELFF; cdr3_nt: TGCGCCAGCAGCCAGGGGTTTCTAGCGGGGGGTGCCGGGGAGCTGTTTTTT
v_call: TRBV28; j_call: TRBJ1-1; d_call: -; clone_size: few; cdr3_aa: CASSSGHSGGRTEAFF; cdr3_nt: TGTGCCAGCAGTTCCGGACATTCGGGCGGTCGCACTGAAGCTTTCTTT
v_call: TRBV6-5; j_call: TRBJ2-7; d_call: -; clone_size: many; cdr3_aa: CASRRASSYEQYF; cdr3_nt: TGTGCCAGCAGGCGGGCCAGCTCCTACGAGCAGTACTTC
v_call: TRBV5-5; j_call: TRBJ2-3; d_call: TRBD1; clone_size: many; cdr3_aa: CASSLADRAHTDTQYF; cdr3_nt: TGTGCCAGCAGCTTGGCCGACAGGGCCCACACAGATACGCAGTATTTT
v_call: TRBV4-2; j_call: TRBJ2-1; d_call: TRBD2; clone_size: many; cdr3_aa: CASSQALLAGGHNEQFF; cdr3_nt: TGTGCCAGCAGCCAAGCCTTACTAGCGGGGGGACACAATGAGCAGTTCTTC